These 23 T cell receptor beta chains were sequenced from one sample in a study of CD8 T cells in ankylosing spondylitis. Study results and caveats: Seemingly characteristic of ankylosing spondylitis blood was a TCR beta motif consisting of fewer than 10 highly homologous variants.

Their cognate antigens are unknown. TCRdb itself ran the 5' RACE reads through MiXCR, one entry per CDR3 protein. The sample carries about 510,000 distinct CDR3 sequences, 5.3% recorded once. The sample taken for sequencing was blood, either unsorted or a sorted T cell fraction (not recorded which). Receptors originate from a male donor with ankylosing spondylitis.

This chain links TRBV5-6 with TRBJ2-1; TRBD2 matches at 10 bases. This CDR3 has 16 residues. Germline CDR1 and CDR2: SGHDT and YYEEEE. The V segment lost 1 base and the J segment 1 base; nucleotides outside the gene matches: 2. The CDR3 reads CASSLLTSGSYNEQFF. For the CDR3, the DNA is TGTGCCAGCAGCTTGTTGACTAGCGGGTCCTACAATGAGCAGTTCTTC.

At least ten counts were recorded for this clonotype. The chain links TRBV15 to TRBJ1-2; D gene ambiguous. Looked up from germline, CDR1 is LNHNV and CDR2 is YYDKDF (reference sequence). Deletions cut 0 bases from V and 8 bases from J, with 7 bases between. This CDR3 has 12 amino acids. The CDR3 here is CATSREARGYTF. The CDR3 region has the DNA TGTGCCACCAGCAGAGAGGCCAGGGGCTACACCTTC. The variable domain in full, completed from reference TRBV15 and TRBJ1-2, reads DAMVIQNPRYQVTQFGKPVTLSCSQTLNHNVMYWYQQKSSQAPKLLFHYYDKDFNNEADTPDNFQSRRPNTSFCFLDIRSPGLGDTAMYLCATSREARGYTFGSGTRLTVV.

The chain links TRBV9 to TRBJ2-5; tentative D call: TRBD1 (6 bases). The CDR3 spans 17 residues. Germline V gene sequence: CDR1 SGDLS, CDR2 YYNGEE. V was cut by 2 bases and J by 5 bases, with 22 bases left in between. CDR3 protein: CASSVGSGTLQRETQYF. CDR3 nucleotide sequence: TGTGCCAGCAGCGTTGGATCCGGGACACTGCAGAGGGAGACCCAGTACTTC.

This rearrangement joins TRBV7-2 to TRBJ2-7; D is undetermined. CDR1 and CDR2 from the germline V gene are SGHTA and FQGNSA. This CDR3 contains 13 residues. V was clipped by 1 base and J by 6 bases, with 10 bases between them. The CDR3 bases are TGTGCCAGCAGCTTAGTAGGGATGGGCGAGCAGTACTTC. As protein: CASSLVGMGEQYF. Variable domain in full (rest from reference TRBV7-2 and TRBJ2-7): GAGVSQSPSNKVTEKGKDVELRCDPISGHTALYWYRQSLGQGLEFLIYFQGNSAPDKSGLPSDRFSAERTGGSVSTLTIQRTQQEDSAVYLCASSLVGMGEQYFGPGTRLTVT.

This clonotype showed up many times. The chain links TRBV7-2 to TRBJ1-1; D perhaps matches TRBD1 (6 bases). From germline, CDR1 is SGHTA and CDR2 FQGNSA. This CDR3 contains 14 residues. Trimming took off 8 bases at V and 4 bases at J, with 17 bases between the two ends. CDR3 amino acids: CASGTRGPGTEAFF. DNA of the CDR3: TGTGCCAGCGGAACCAGGGGCCCGGGCACTGAAGCTTTCTTT.

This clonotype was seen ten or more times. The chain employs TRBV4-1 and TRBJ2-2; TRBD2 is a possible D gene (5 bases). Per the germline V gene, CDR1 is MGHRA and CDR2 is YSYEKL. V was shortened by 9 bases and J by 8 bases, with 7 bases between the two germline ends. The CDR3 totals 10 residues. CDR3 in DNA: TGCGCCAGACTAGGGGGGGAGCTGTTTTTT. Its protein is CARLGGELFF.

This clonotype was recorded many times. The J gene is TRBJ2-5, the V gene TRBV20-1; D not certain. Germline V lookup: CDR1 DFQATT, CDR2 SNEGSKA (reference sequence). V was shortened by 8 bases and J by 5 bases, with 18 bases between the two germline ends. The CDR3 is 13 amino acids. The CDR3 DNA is TGCAGTATCCGGCGCGGCGGAAAGGAGACCCAGTACTTC. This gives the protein CSIRRGGKETQYF.

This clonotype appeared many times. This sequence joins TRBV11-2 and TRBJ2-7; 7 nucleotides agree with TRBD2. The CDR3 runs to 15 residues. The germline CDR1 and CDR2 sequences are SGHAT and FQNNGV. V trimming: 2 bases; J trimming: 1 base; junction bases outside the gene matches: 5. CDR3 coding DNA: TGTGCCAGCAGCTTAAGGGAGGGCCCGTCCTACGAGCAGTACTTC. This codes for CASSLREGPSYEQYF.

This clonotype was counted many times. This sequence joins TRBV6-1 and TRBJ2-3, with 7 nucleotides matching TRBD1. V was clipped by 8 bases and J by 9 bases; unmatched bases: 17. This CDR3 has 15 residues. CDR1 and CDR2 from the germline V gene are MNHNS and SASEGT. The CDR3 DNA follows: TGTGCCAGCGGATTCAGGGGGTTAAGAATGGGAACGCAGTATTTT. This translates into CASGFRGLRMGTQYF.

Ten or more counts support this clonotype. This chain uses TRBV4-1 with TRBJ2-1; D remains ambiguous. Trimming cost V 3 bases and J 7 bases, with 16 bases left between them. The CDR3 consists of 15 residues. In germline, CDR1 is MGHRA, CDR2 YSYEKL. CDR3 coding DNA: TGCGCCAGCAGCCACCGACCAATACTTTCAAATGAGCAGTTCTTC. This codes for CASSHRPILSNEQFF.

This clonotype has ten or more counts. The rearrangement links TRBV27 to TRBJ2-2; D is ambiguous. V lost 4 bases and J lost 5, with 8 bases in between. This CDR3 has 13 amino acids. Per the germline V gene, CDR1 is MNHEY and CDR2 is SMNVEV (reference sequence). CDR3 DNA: TGTGCCAGCAGTTCCCATGGAACCGGGGAGCTGTTTTTT. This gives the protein CASSSHGTGELFF.

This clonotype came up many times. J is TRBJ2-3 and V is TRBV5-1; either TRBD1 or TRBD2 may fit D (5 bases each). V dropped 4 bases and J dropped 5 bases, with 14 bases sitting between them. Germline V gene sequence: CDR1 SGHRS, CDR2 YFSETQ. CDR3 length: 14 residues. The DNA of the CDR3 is TGCGCCAGCAGCGTCGGGACGGCGCTAGATACGCAGTATTTT. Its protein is CASSVGTALDTQYF.

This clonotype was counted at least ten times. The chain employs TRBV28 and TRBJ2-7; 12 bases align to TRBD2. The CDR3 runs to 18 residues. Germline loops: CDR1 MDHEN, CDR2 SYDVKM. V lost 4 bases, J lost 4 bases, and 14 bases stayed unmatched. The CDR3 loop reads CASSSLRDLAGGKYEQYF. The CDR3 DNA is TGTGCCAGCAGTTCATTGCGGGATCTAGCGGGAGGGAAGTACGAGCAGTACTTC.

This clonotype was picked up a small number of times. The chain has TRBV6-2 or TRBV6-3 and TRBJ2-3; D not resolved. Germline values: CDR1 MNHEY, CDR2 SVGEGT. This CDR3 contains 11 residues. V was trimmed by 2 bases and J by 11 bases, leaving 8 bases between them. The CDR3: CASSYTRLQYF. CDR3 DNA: TGTGCCAGCAGTTACACTCGCCTGCAGTATTTT.

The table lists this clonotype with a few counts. The CDR3 region has the DNA TGTGCCAGCAACCCCCGGAAATTAGCCAAAAACATTCAGTACTTC. This encodes CASNPRKLAKNIQYF. The gene calls are TRBV6-2 or TRBV6-3 and TRBJ2-4; no clear D gene. Germline values: CDR1 MNHEY, CDR2 SVGEGT. The germline V and J ends were trimmed by 7 bases and 0 bases, with 13 bases remaining between them. The CDR3 spans 15 residues.

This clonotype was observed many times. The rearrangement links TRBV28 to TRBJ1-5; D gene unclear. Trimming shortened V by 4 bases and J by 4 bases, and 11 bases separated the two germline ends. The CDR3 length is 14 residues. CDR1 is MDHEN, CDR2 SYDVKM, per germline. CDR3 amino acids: CASSSADRNQPQHF. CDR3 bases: TGTGCCAGCAGTTCTGCGGACCGGAATCAGCCCCAGCATTTT.

The CDR3 spells CAIGPGPFTDTQYF. Written as DNA, the CDR3 is TGTGCCATCGGCCCTGGGCCCTTCACAGATACGCAGTATTTT. V gene TRBV5-5 combines with J gene TRBJ2-3; D ambiguous. There are 14 residues in the CDR3. Germline CDR1 is SGHKS and CDR2 is YYEKEE (reference sequence). V lost 9 bases, J lost 2 bases, and 16 bases lay in between. Full variable domain (rest looked up from reference TRBV5-5 and TRBJ2-3): DAGVTQSPTHLIKTRGQQVTLRCSPISGHKSVSWYQQVLGQGPQFIFQYYEKEERGRGNFPDRFSARQFPNYSSELNVNALLLGDSALYLCAIGPGPFTDTQYFGPGTRLTVL.

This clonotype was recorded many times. CDR3 sequence: CASSPGGGNQPQHF. CDR3 bases: TGTGCCAGCAGCCCGGGGGGGGGCAATCAGCCCCAGCATTTT. This chain connects TRBV12-3 or TRBV12-4 to TRBJ1-5, with D maybe TRBD1 (5 bases). Trimming took 6 bases from V and 2 from J, leaving 11 bases between them. This CDR3 comprises 14 residues.

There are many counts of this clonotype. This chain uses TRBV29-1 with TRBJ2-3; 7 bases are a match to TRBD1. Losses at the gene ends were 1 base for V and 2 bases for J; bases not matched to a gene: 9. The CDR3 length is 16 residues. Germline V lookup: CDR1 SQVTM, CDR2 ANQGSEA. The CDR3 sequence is CSVEGTRQGHTDTQYF. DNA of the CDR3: TGCAGCGTTGAAGGCACGAGACAGGGCCACACAGATACGCAGTATTTT.

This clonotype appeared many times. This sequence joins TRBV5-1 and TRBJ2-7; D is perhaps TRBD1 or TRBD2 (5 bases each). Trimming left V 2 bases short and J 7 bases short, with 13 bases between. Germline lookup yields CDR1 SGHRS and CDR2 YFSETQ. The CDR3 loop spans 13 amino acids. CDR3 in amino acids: CASSFGTPGEQYF. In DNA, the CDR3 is TGCGCCAGCAGCTTCGGGACCCCGGGGGAGCAGTACTTC.

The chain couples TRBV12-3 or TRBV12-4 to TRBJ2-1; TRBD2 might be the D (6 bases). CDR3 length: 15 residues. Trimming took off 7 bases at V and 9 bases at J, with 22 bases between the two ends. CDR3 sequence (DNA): TGTGCCAGCACCATAAGCAGGACGGGGGTTCTTGAGCAGTTCTTC. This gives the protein CASTISRTGVLEQFF.

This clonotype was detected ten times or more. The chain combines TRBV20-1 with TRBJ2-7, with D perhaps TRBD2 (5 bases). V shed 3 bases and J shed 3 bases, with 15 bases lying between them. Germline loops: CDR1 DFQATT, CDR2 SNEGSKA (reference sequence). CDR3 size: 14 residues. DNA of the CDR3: TGCAGTGCTAGTTTCAGCGGACTCGACTACGAGCAGTACTTC. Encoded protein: CSASFSGLDYEQYF.

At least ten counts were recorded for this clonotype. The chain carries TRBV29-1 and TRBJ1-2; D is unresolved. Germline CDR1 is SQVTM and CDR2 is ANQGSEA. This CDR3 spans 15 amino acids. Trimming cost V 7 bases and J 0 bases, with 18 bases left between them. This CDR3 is CSAGPDLGANYGYTF. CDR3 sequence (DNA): TGCAGCGCCGGCCCAGACCTGGGAGCTAACTATGGCTACACCTTC.